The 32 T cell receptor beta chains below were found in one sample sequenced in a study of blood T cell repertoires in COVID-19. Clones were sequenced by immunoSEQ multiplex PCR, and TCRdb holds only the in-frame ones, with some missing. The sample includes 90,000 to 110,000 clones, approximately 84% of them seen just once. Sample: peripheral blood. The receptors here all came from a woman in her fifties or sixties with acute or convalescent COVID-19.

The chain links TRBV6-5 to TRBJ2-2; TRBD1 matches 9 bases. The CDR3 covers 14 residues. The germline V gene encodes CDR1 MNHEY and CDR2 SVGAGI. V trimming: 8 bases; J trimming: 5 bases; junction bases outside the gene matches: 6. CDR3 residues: CASRDRGGTGELFF. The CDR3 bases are TGTGCCAGCCGAGACAGGGGGGGTACCGGGGAGCTGTTTTTT.

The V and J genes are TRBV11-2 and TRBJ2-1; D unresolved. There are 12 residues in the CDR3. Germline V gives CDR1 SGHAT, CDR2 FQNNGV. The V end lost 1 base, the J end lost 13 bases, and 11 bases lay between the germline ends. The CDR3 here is CASSLAETLQFF. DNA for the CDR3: TGTGCCAGCAGCTTAGCCGAGACTTTACAGTTCTTC.

The CDR3 nucleotides are TGTGCCAGTAAGAACAGGGTCCTGAACACCGGGGAGCTGTTTTTT. Encoded protein: CASKNRVLNTGELFF. This chain links TRBV19 with TRBJ2-2, with D possibly being TRBD1 (6 bases). Germline V lookup: CDR1 LNHDA, CDR2 SQIVND (reference sequence). V lost 7 bases to trimming and J lost 1 base, with 13 bases between them. This CDR3 region has 15 residues.

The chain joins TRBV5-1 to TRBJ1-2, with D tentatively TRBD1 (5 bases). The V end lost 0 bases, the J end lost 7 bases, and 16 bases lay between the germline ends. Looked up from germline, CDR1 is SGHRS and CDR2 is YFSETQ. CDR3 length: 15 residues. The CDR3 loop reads CASSLGTPQGSGYTF. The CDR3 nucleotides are TGCGCCAGCAGCTTGGGGACCCCTCAGGGTAGTGGCTACACCTTC. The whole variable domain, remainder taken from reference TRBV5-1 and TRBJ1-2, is KAGVTQTPRYLIKTRGQQVTLSCSPISGHRSVSWYQQTPGQGLQFLFEYFSETQRNKGNFPGRFSGRQFSNSRSEMNVSTLELGDSALYLCASSLGTPQGSGYTFGSGTRLTVV.

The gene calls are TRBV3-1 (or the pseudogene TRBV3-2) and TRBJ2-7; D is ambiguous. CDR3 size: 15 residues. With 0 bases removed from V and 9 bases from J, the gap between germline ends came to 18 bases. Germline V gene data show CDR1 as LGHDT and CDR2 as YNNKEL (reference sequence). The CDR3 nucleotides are TGTGCCAGCAGCCAAGATTCGATCCAGTCAAATCGGCAGTACTTC. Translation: CASSQDSIQSNRQYF.

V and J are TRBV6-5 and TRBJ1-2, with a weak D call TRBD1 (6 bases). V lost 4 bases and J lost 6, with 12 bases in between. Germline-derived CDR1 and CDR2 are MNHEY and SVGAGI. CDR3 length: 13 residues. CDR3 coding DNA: TGTGCCAGCAGTTTCCAGGGGAGAGATGGCTACACCTTC. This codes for CASSFQGRDGYTF.

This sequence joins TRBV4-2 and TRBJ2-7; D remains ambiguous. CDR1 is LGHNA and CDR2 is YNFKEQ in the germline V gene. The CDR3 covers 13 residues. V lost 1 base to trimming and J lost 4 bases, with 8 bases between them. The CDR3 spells CASSQAETYEQYF. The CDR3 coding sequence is TGTGCCAGCAGCCAAGCTGAGACTTACGAGCAGTACTTC.

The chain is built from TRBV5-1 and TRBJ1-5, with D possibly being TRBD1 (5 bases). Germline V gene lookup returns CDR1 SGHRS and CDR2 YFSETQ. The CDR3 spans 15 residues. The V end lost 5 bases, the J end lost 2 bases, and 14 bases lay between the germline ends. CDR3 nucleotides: TGCGCCAGCAGGGGGGGGATATTGGGCAATCAGCCCCAGCATTTT. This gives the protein CASRGGILGNQPQHF.

The CDR3: CASSPFPTGANTGELFF. For the CDR3, the DNA is TGTGCCAGCAGCCCTTTTCCCACAGGAGCGAACACCGGGGAGCTGTTTTTT. The chain has TRBV3-1 (or the pseudogene TRBV3-2) and TRBJ2-2; D might be TRBD1 (5 bases). Trimming removed 4 bases at V and 0 bases at J, with 15 bases between. CDR1 and CDR2 from the germline V gene are LGHDT and YNNKEL (reference sequence). CDR3 length: 17 residues.

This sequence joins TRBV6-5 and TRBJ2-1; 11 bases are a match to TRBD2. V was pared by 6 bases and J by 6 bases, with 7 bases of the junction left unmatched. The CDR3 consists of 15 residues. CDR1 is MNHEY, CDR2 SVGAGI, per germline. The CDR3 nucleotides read TGTGCCAGCAGGGATAGCGGGGGGGCTTTCAATGAGCAGTTCTTC. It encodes CASRDSGGAFNEQFF.

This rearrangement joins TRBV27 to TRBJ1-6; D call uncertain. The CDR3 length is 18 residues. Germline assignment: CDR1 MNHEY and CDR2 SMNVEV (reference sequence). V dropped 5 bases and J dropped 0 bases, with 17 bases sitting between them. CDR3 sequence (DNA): TGTGCCAGCAGTCCCGTCCGACGACTGAGCTCCTATAATTCACCCCTCCACTTT. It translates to CASSPVRRLSSYNSPLHF.

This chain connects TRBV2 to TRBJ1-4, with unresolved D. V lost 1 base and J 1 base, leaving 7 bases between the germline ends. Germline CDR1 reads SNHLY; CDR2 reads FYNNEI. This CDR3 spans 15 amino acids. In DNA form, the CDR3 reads TGTGCCAGCAGTGAAGGTTTTAGAACTAATGAAAAACTGTTTTTT. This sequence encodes CASSEGFRTNEKLFF.

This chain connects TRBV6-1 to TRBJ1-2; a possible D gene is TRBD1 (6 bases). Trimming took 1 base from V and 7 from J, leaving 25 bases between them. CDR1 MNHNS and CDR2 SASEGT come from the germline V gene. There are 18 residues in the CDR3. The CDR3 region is CASSEGLPGTPYQRGYTF. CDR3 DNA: TGTGCCAGCAGTGAAGGGTTACCCGGGACACCATACCAGCGTGGCTACACCTTC.

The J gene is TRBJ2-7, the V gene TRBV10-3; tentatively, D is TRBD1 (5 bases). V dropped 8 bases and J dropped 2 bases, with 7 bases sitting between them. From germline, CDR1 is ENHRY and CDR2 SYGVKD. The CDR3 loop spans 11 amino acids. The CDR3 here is CAIGAAYEQYF. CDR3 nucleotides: TGTGCCATCGGGGCCGCCTACGAGCAGTACTTC.

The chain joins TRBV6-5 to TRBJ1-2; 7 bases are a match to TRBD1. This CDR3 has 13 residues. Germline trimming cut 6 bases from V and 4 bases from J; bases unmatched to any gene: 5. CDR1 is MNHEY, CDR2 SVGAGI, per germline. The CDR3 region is CASRGTAFYGYTF. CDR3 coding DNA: TGTGCCAGCAGGGGGACAGCCTTCTATGGCTACACCTTC.

In DNA, the CDR3 is TGTGCCAGCAGCTTAGTAGCGGGGAGGTACACTGAAGCTTTCTTT. Amino acid sequence: CASSLVAGRYTEAFF. This chain joins TRBV7-2 and TRBJ1-1; D gene uncertain. The CDR3 is 15 residues long. Per germline, CDR1 SGHTA and CDR2 FQGNSA. Deletions cut 1 base from V and 3 bases from J, with 12 bases between.

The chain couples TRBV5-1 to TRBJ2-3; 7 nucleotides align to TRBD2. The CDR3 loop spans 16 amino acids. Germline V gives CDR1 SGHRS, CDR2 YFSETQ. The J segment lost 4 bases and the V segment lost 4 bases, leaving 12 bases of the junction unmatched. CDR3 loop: CASSVAAGVGADTQYF. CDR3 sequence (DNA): TGCGCCAGCAGCGTCGCGGCGGGGGTAGGCGCAGATACGCAGTATTTT.

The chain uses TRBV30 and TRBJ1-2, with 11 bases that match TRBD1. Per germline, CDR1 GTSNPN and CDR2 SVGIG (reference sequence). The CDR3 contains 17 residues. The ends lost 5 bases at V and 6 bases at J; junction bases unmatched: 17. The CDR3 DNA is TGTGCCTGGCGGGCCGACCGGGACAGGGGGTTTTTCGATGGCTACACCTTC. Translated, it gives CAWRADRDRGFFDGYTF.

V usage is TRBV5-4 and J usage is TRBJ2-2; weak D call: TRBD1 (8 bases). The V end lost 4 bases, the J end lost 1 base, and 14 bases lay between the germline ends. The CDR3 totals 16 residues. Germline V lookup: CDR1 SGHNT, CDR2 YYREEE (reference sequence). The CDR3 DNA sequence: TGTGCCAGCAGCCTAACAGGGGGGGAGAACACCGGGGAGCTGTTTTTT. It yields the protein CASSLTGGENTGELFF.

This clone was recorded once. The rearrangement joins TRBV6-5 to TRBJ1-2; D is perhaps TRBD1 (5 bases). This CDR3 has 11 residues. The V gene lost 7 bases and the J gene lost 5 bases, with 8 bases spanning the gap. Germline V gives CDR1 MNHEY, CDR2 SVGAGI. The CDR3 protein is CASTGQYGYTF. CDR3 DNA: TGTGCCAGCACAGGGCAATATGGCTACACCTTC.

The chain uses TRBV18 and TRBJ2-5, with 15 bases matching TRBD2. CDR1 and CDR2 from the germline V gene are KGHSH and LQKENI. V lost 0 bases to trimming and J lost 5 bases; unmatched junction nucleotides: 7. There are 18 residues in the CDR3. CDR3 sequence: CASSPPGLAGGKVETQYF. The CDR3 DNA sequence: TGTGCCAGCTCACCACCGGGACTAGCGGGGGGAAAAGTGGAGACCCAGTACTTC. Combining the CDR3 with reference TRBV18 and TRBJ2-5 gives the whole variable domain NAGVMQNPRHLVRRRGQEARLRCSPMKGHSHVYWYRQLPEEGLKFMVYLQKENIIDESGMPKERFSAEFPKEGPSILRIQQVVRGDSAAYFCASSPPGLAGGKVETQYFGPGTRLLVL.

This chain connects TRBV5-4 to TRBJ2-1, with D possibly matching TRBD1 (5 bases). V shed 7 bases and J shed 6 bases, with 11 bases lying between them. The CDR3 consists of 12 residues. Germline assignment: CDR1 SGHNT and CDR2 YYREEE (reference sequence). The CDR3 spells CASGAGINEQFF. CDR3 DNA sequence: TGTGCCAGCGGAGCAGGGATCAATGAGCAGTTCTTC.

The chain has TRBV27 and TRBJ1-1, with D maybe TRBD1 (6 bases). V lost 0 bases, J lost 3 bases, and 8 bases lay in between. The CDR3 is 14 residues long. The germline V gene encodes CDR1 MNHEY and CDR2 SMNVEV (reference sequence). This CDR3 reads CASSLSTGYTEAFF. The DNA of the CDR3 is TGTGCCAGCAGTTTATCGACAGGATACACTGAAGCTTTCTTT.

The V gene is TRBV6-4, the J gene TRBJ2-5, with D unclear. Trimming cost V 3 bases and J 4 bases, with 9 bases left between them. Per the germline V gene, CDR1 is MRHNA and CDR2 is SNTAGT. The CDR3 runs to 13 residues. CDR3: CASSEQFGETQYF. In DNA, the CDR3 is TGTGCCAGCAGTGAACAGTTTGGAGAGACCCAGTACTTC.

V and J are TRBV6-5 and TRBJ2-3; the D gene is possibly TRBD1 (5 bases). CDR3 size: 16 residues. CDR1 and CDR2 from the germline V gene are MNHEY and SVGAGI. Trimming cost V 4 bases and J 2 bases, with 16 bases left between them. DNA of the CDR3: TGTGCCAGCAGTTCCTCTAGGAAGGGGCACACAGATACGCAGTATTTT. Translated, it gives CASSSSRKGHTDTQYF.

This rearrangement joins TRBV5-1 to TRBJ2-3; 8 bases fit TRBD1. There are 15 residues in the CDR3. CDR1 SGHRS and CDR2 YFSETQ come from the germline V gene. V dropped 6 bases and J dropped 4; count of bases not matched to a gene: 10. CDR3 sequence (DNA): TGCGCCAGCAACTTAGGGGACAGGTCTTCAGATACGCAGTATTTT. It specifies CASNLGDRSSDTQYF.

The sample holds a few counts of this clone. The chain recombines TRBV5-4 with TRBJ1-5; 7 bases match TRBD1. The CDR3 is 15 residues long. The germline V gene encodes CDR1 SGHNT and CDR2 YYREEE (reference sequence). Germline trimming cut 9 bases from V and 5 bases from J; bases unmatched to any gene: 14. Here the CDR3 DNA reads TGTGCCACGAGCAGAGGGGGCAGAGACGATCAGCCCCAGCATTTT. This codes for CATSRGGRDDQPQHF.

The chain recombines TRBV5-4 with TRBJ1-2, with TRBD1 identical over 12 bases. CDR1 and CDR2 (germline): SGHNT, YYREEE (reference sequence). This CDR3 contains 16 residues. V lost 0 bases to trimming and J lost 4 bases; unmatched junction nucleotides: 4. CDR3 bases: TGTGCCAGCAGCTTGGGGGGGACAGGGGGCTTCTATGGCTACACCTTC. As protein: CASSLGGTGGFYGYTF.

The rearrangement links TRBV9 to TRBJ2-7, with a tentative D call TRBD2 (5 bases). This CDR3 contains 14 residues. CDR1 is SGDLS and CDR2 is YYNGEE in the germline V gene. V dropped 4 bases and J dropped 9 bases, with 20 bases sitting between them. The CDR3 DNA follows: TGTGCCAGCAGCCCCCCCTCGGGGTCTGCACGGCAGTACTTC. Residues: CASSPPSGSARQYF.

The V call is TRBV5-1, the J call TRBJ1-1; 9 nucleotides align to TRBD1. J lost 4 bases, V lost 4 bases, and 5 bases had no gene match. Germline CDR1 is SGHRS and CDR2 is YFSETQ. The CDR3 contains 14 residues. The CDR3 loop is CASSRDRASTEAFF. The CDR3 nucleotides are TGCGCCAGCAGCCGGGACAGGGCGTCCACTGAAGCTTTCTTT.

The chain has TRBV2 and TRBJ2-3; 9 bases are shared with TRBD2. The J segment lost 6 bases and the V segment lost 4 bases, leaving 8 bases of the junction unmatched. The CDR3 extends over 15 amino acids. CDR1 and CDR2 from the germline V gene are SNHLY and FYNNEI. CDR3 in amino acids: CASSGFSGGADTQYF. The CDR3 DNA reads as TGTGCCAGCAGTGGCTTTAGCGGGGGTGCCGATACGCAGTATTTT. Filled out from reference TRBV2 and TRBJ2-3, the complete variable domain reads EPEVTQTPSHQVTQMGQEVILRCVPISNHLYFYWYRQILGQKVEFLVSFYNNEISEKSEIFDDQFSVERPDGSNFTLKIRSTKLEDSAMYFCASSGFSGGADTQYFGPGTRLTVL.

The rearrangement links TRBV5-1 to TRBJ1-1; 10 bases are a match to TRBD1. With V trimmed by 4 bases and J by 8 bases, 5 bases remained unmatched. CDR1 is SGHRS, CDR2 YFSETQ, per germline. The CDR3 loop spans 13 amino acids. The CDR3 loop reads CASSEGQGMEAFF. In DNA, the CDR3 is TGCGCCAGCAGCGAGGGACAGGGGATGGAAGCTTTCTTT.